Listed below are T cell receptor beta chains from one sample, sequenced in a study of cytomegalovirus exposure and HLA in healthy donors. Using immunoSEQ multiplex PCR, the repertoire was profiled, and TCRdb retains in-frame clones only, with some absent. The sample table includes 30,000 to 40,000 clones. Material: PBMCs. Source of these receptors: a man aged 35-49 years in good health and CMV-seropositive. Both conserved end residues are part of each CDR3. A D gene is named only where the DNA matches it firmly. Size is stated for part of the rows, as once, few or many counts, or as a class when the clone is expanded.

cdr3_nt | cdr3_aa | d_call | clone_size | j_call | v_call | cdr3_length
TGTGCCAGCAGCTTTATGGCGGGCACCGGGGAGCTGTTTTTT | CASSFMAGTGELFF | - | - | TRBJ2-2 | TRBV7-6 | 14
TGTGCCAGCAGCCAAGGACAGGGGGCGCATGGGGCCAACGTCCTGACTTTC | CASSQGQGAHGANVLTF | TRBD1 | - | TRBJ2-6 | TRBV11-2 | 17
TGTGCCAGCAACCGAAGGACAGGGCTACAAGAGACCCAGTACTTC | CASNRRTGLQETQYF | TRBD1 | - | TRBJ2-5 | TRBV28 | 15
TGCGCCAGCACGAGGGGACTAGCGGGAGGGGGGGATACGCAGTATTTT | CASTRGLAGGGDTQYF | TRBD2 | - | TRBJ2-3 | TRBV10-2 | 16
TGTGCCAGTCTGCGGGGGGAGGACGGCTACACCTTC | CASLRGEDGYTF | - | - | TRBJ1-2 | TRBV7-9 | 12
TGCGCCAGCAGCCGAAGGGGAGGGGGAGACAACTACGAGCAGTACTTC | CASSRRGGGDNYEQYF | - | - | TRBJ2-7 | TRBV4-1 | 16
TGTGCCAGCAGTGAAGCGACTAGCGGGAGCCCAGATACGCAGTATTTT | CASSEATSGSPDTQYF | TRBD2 | - | TRBJ2-3 | TRBV6-1 | 16
TGCGCCAGCAGCTTGGGGCTAGCGGAAATGACAGATACGCAGTATTTT | CASSLGLAEMTDTQYF | TRBD2 | - | TRBJ2-3 | TRBV5-1 | 16
TGTGCCAGCAGCTTAGAGGGGCAAGGACTAGGATCGGAGCAGTACTTC | CASSLEGQGLGSEQYF | TRBD2 | - | TRBJ2-7 | TRBV7-8 | 16
TGTGCCAGCAGCCAAGATCTTCTAGCGGGAGCGGGGACAGATACGCAGTATTTT | CASSQDLLAGAGTDTQYF | TRBD2 | - | TRBJ2-3 | TRBV4-2 | 18
TGTGCCAGCAGCCCGGACGTCGGACAGACTCCAACTAATGAAAAACTGTTTTTT | CASSPDVGQTPTNEKLFF | - | medium-sized | TRBJ1-4 | TRBV5-4 | 18
TGTGCCAGCAGCCCGGGACTAGCGGGAGCAGATACGCAGTATTTT | CASSPGLAGADTQYF | TRBD2 | - | TRBJ2-3 | TRBV7-3 | 15
TGTGCCTTCCCTAGCGGGGGCAATGAGCAGTTCTTC | CAFPSGGNEQFF | TRBD2 | - | TRBJ2-1 | TRBV30 | 12
TGTGCCAGCAGTTCCGGGGACAGACATAGTTATGGCTACACCTTC | CASSSGDRHSYGYTF | TRBD1 | - | TRBJ1-2 | TRBV6-6 | 15
TGTGCCAGCAGCTTACTGGGTAGCGGGGACTTCAATGAGCAGTTCTTC | CASSLLGSGDFNEQFF | TRBD2 | - | TRBJ2-1 | TRBV7-3 | 16
TGTGCCAGCAGCTCCAACTGGGGCCCCTATGGCTACACCTTC | CASSSNWGPYGYTF | - | - | TRBJ1-2 | TRBV5-4 | 14
TGCGCCAGCAGCCAAACAGGGGTTCCGTTTGGGGCCAACGTCCTGACTTTC | CASSQTGVPFGANVLTF | TRBD1 | - | TRBJ2-6 | TRBV5-1 | 17
TGTGCCAGTAGTACCCGGGGGGAGATGAACACTGAAGCTTTCTTT | CASSTRGEMNTEAFF | - | - | TRBJ1-1 | TRBV19 | 15
TGCAGCGTTGGACAGAACTACGAGCAGTACTTC | CSVGQNYEQYF | - | - | TRBJ2-7 | TRBV29-1 | 11
TGTGCCAGCAGCCCCCGGGGGGACTACGAGCAGTACTTC | CASSPRGDYEQYF | TRBD2 | - | TRBJ2-7 | TRBV9 | 13
TGTGCCATCAGTGACTGGGACAGTCATTATCAGCCCCAGCATTTT | CAISDWDSHYQPQHF | TRBD1 | - | TRBJ1-5 | TRBV10-3 | 15
TGTGCCAGCAGCCCAGGGACAGCCGAAGCTTTCTTT | CASSPGTAEAFF | TRBD1 | - | TRBJ1-1 | TRBV11-1 | 12
TGTGCCAGCAGCTTTGATTCCAGCGGGATGTACGAGCAGTACTTC | CASSFDSSGMYEQYF | TRBD2 | - | TRBJ2-7 | TRBV11-3 | 15
TGTGCCAGCAGTGAATACACTAGCAATCAGCCCCAGCATTTT | CASSEYTSNQPQHF | - | - | TRBJ1-5 | TRBV2 | 14
TGTGCCAGCTCTCTCCGGACAGGGGCCCAAGAGACCCAGTACTTC | CASSLRTGAQETQYF | TRBD1 | - | TRBJ2-5 | TRBV18 | 15
TGTGCCAGCAGCCCCGGACTAGCGGGAGGCCGGGCTGAGCAGTTCTTC | CASSPGLAGGRAEQFF | TRBD2 | - | TRBJ2-1 | TRBV11-3 | 16
TGTGCCAGCAGGGGGGGCGAGCAGTACTTC | CASRGGEQYF | - | - | TRBJ2-7 | TRBV2 | 10
TGTGCCTCTGCGCCTCCACAGGGTTCCGAGCAGTACTTC | CASAPPQGSEQYF | - | - | TRBJ2-7 | TRBV19 | 13
TGCAGCGTTGAATCGGGGGTCCGCGGGGAGCTGTTTTTT | CSVESGVRGELFF | - | - | TRBJ2-2 | TRBV29-1 | 13
TGCGCCACTCAGGAGGGGTACGAGCAGTACTTC | CATQEGYEQYF | - | - | TRBJ2-7 | TRBV10-1 | 11
TGTGCCAGCAGCACGGGACAGGGAGTTCCCTACGAGCAGTACTTC | CASSTGQGVPYEQYF | TRBD1 | - | TRBJ2-7 | TRBV5-4 | 15
TGTGCCTGGTCGAGGGGGGGACCACACAATGAGCAGTTCTTC | CAWSRGGPHNEQFF | - | - | TRBJ2-1 | TRBV30 | 14
TGTGCCAGCAGTGAACTAGCGGGAGCCACAGATACGCAGTATTTT | CASSELAGATDTQYF | TRBD2 | - | TRBJ2-3 | TRBV6-4 | 15
TGTGCCAGCAGCTCTGGAGTAGCCAAAAACATTCAGTACTTC | CASSSGVAKNIQYF | - | - | TRBJ2-4 | TRBV7-6 | 14
TGTGCCAGTAGTATAAGTGCCGGCCCGGAAGGAGGTGGCTACACCTTC | CASSISAGPEGGGYTF | - | - | TRBJ1-2 | TRBV19 | 16
TGTGCCAGTAGTATGGCGGGGCGCTATGGCTACACCTTC | CASSMAGRYGYTF | - | - | TRBJ1-2 | TRBV19 | 13
TGTGCCAGTAGTTCACAGGGGGGGTACACTGAAGCTTTCTTT | CASSSQGGYTEAFF | TRBD1 | - | TRBJ1-1 | TRBV19 | 14
TGTGCCAGCAGCCCACTAGCGGGAGTTACCTACGAGCAGTACTTC | CASSPLAGVTYEQYF | TRBD2 | - | TRBJ2-7 | TRBV9 | 15
TGTGCCAGTAGTAGGCAAAACTATGGCTACACCTTC | CASSRQNYGYTF | - | - | TRBJ1-2 | TRBV19 | 12
TGTGCCAGCAGTTTCCGGGCAGGGGCTTACGAGCAGTACTTC | CASSFRAGAYEQYF | - | - | TRBJ2-7 | TRBV11-3 | 14
TGTGCCAGCAGCAGAACTAGCGGAGACTACGAGCAGTACTTC | CASSRTSGDYEQYF | TRBD2 | - | TRBJ2-7 | TRBV9 | 14
TGCGCCAGCAGCGTGGACAGGGGTCGGGAGACCCAGTACTTC | CASSVDRGRETQYF | TRBD1 | - | TRBJ2-5 | TRBV4-3 | 14
TGCAGCGTCTCCGAAGGGGCCCACTATGGCTACACCTTC | CSVSEGAHYGYTF | - | - | TRBJ1-2 | TRBV29-1 | 13
TGTGCCAGCAGCTTAGAACAGATACAAAGCTCTGGAAACACCATATATTTT | CASSLEQIQSSGNTIYF | - | - | TRBJ1-3 | TRBV7-2 | 17